This T cell receptor beta chain stems from a study of T cells in localized non-small cell lung cancer. Germline V CDR1 and CDR2: MNHNS, SASEGT. There are 16 residues in the CDR3. Study conclusions and caveats: Of the top 100 tumor clones, median around 60 were in adjacent lung, about 30 among its top 100.

A note on this clone: Its specificity is not known.

Clones were read by immunoSEQ multiplex PCR, and TCRdb kept only the in-frame ones, dropping some. Of 30,000 or so clones in the sample, approximately 86% were seen once. The receptor comes from a woman aged 40-70 years with stage III lung adenocarcinoma. This sequence joins TRBV6-1 and TRBJ2-5; D may be TRBD1 or TRBD2 (5 bases each). The assigned J gene may be wrong: the sequence end matches TRBJ2-7 better. The source material was peripheral blood mononuclear cells, sampled before any cancer treatment. Here the CDR3 DNA reads TGTGCCAGCAGTGGCTTCCGGGGCCGCCTCTCCTACGAGCAGTACTTC. Amino acids: CASSGFRGRLSYEQYF.